The present T cell receptor (beta chain) was sequenced within a study of regulatory T cells in long-lasting Graves disease. The time point: newly diagnosed GD, antithyroid drugs for less than 3 months. Construction of the TCR library relied on RNA isolated from PBMCs. According to the study, TCR beta libraries were built with iRepertoire HTBI primers and CDR3-region Arm-PCR. MiXCR, applied by TCRdb to the multiplex PCR reads, yields one record per CDR3 protein. Altogether around 480,000 distinct CDR3 sequences are present, around 16% being singletons, with the ten largest covering 12%. This clonotype was recorded many times. Separately, the same data were catalogued under a study of T cells in Graves' hyperthyroidism and ophthalmopathy.

The receptor comes from a man in his forties with Graves disease. Sequencing was performed on peripheral blood mononuclear cells (PBMCs), taken at new diagnosis, from a patient treated with antithyroid drugs.

CDR3 nucleotides: TGTGCCAGCCGAATCCTATCGGGTGAGCAGTACTTC. This encodes CASRILSGEQYF. The chain couples TRBV11-3 to TRBJ2-7; unclear D gene. The CDR3 runs to 12 residues. Germline V gene data show CDR1 as SGHNT and CDR2 as YENEEA. The V end lost 8 bases, the J end lost 7 bases, and 15 bases lay between the germline ends.